What follows are 11 T cell receptor beta chains derived from one specimen sequenced in a study of metastatic and nonmetastatic thyroid tumors (dated by TCRdb to 2020 to 2022). Libraries were made using PCR. Instrument on record: Illumina HiSeq 4000. TCRdb applied fastp at Q25 and MiXCR to the public reads, then kept only in-frame beta chains. In all, the sample holds about 21,000 clones, and approximately 10% of those were seen once. Of the sample, about 8% is held by the ten largest clones. No treatment had been received by any patient before thyroid surgery. Sequenced input: blood. These receptors were taken from a female donor with papillary thyroid cancer or a benign thyroid nodule (not recorded which). Some clones in this sample may be carry-over from other donors' samples.

This clone was counted at least ten times. The CDR3 nucleotides are TGTGCCAGCAGCGTTCCTAATCCAAGCACAGATACGCAGTATTTT. Amino acid sequence: CASSVPNPSTDTQYF. The chain recombines TRBV7-9 with TRBJ2-3; no firm D call. Germline lookup yields CDR1 SEHNR and CDR2 FQNEAQ (reference sequence). The V and J ends lost 5 bases and 0 bases respectively, with 12 bases between them. The CDR3 is made up of 15 amino acids.

Ten or more counts support this clone. At one boundary the junction diverges from the germline segment, which might be a read error. V usage is TRBV20-1 and J usage is TRBJ2-7; 10 bases fit TRBD1. The CDR3 runs to 14 residues. Germline V gene sequence: CDR1 DFQATT, CDR2 SNEGSKA (reference sequence). Here the CDR3 reads CSAILRDRGYEQYF. The CDR3 DNA reads TGCAGCGCTATCCTTCGGGACAGGGGCTACGAGCAGTACTTC.

This clone was picked up many times. The gene calls are TRBV19 and TRBJ2-1; D might be TRBD2 (6 bases). From germline, CDR1 is LNHDA and CDR2 SQIVND (reference sequence). V was pared by 5 bases and J by 3 bases, with 8 bases between. The CDR3 consists of 13 residues. The CDR3 here is CASSGGLYNEQFF. The CDR3 DNA reads TGTGCCAGTAGTGGGGGACTCTACAATGAGCAGTTCTTC.

This clone was counted at least ten times. The chain employs TRBV2 and TRBJ1-2; tentative D call: TRBD1 (6 bases). Germline CDR1 is SNHLY and CDR2 is FYNNEI. The CDR3 loop spans 12 amino acids. The V end was cut by 9 bases, the J end by 8 bases, with 16 bases between. CDR3 nucleotides: TGTGCCAGTAACCGACAGGATCAAGGCTACACCTTC. Protein: CASNRQDQGYTF.

In regard to this clone: This may be a read error, as it is one base from a much larger clone. The rearrangement links TRBV2 to TRBJ2-5; D may be TRBD1 or TRBD2 (5 bases each). V was trimmed by 8 bases and J by 7 bases, leaving 14 bases between them. Per germline, CDR1 SNHLY and CDR2 FYNNEI. CDR3 length: 12 amino acids. CDR3 in amino acids: CASAMGVGTQYF. CDR3 coding DNA: TGTGCCAGCGCAATGGGGGTCGGGACCCAGTACTTC.

This clone counts as medium-sized. The rearrangement links TRBV6-1 to TRBJ1-2, with D tentatively TRBD1 (5 bases). Germline values: CDR1 MNHNS, CDR2 SASEGT. V lost 5 bases and J 4 bases, leaving 11 bases between the germline ends. This CDR3 spans 13 amino acids. The chain's CDR3 is CASSSGALYGYTF. Written as DNA, the CDR3 is TGTGCCAGCAGTTCCGGGGCCCTCTATGGCTACACCTTC.

This clone was detected a few times. A read error is possible here, since a much larger clone lies one base away. The chain links TRBV29-1 to TRBJ2-3, with 10 positions matching TRBD2. CDR3 length: 16 amino acids. The trim removed 0 bases at V and 3 bases at J, leaving 6 bases unmatched. Per germline, CDR1 SQVTM and CDR2 ANQGSEA. The CDR3 DNA reads as TGCAGCGTTGAAGATAGGCTACTAGCGGGAACAGATACGCAGTATTTT. This gives the protein CSVEDRLLAGTDTQYF.

This clone has at least ten counts. This chain links TRBV19 with TRBJ2-5; 10 bases fit TRBD1. The CDR3 spans 15 residues. Germline CDR1 and CDR2: LNHDA and SQIVND (reference sequence). The junction had 8 bases not matched to a gene; V was cut back by 5 bases and J by 5 bases. For the CDR3, the DNA is TGTGCCAGTAGTGGACGACAGGGGGCGTGGGAGACCCAGTACTTC. Translated: CASSGRQGAWETQYF. The full variable domain, in which reference TRBV19 and TRBJ2-5 provide the parts outside the CDR3, is DGGITQSPKYLFRKEGQNVTLSCEQNLNHDAMYWYRQDPGQGLRLIYYSQIVNDFQKGDIAEGYSVSREKKESFPLTVTSAQKNPTAFYLCASSGRQGAWETQYFGPGTRLLVL.

By sample share, this clone is medium-sized. The chain couples TRBV6-4 to TRBJ2-3, with D perhaps TRBD2 (6 bases). Germline-derived CDR1 and CDR2 are MRHNA and SNTAGT. The V and J ends lost 0 bases and 1 base respectively, with 8 bases between them. The CDR3 consists of 15 residues. CDR3 loop: CASSDSGGGTDTQYF. The CDR3 coding sequence is TGTGCCAGCAGTGACTCGGGCGGGGGCACAGATACGCAGTATTTT.

In regard to this clone: This clone may be a read error of a much larger clone one base away. Other DNA sequences within the sample encode an identical CDR3. The chain joins TRBV5-1 to TRBJ2-3; 7 bases match TRBD1. Germline CDR1 and CDR2: SGHRS and YFSETQ. This CDR3 has 15 residues. The CDR3 protein is CASSSRTGLPDTQYF. The CDR3 DNA reads as TGCGCCAGCAGCTCACGGACAGGCCTACCGGATACGCAATATTTT. Based on the CDR3 plus reference TRBV5-1 and TRBJ2-3, the full variable domain is KAGVTQTPRYLIKTRGQQVTLSCSPISGHRSVSWYQQTPGQGLQFLFEYFSETQRNKGNFPGRFSGRQFSNSRSEMNVSTLELGDSALYLCASSSRTGLPDTQYFGPGTRLTVL.

By share, this clone counts as medium-sized. The V and J genes are TRBV28 and TRBJ2-5, with no clear D. Germline lookup yields CDR1 MDHEN and CDR2 SYDVKM. V dropped 9 bases and J dropped 2 bases, with 13 bases sitting between them. This CDR3 spans 13 amino acids. The CDR3 loop reads CARRSDGQETQYF. The CDR3 nucleotides read TGTGCCAGACGATCGGACGGACAAGAGACCCAGTACTTC.